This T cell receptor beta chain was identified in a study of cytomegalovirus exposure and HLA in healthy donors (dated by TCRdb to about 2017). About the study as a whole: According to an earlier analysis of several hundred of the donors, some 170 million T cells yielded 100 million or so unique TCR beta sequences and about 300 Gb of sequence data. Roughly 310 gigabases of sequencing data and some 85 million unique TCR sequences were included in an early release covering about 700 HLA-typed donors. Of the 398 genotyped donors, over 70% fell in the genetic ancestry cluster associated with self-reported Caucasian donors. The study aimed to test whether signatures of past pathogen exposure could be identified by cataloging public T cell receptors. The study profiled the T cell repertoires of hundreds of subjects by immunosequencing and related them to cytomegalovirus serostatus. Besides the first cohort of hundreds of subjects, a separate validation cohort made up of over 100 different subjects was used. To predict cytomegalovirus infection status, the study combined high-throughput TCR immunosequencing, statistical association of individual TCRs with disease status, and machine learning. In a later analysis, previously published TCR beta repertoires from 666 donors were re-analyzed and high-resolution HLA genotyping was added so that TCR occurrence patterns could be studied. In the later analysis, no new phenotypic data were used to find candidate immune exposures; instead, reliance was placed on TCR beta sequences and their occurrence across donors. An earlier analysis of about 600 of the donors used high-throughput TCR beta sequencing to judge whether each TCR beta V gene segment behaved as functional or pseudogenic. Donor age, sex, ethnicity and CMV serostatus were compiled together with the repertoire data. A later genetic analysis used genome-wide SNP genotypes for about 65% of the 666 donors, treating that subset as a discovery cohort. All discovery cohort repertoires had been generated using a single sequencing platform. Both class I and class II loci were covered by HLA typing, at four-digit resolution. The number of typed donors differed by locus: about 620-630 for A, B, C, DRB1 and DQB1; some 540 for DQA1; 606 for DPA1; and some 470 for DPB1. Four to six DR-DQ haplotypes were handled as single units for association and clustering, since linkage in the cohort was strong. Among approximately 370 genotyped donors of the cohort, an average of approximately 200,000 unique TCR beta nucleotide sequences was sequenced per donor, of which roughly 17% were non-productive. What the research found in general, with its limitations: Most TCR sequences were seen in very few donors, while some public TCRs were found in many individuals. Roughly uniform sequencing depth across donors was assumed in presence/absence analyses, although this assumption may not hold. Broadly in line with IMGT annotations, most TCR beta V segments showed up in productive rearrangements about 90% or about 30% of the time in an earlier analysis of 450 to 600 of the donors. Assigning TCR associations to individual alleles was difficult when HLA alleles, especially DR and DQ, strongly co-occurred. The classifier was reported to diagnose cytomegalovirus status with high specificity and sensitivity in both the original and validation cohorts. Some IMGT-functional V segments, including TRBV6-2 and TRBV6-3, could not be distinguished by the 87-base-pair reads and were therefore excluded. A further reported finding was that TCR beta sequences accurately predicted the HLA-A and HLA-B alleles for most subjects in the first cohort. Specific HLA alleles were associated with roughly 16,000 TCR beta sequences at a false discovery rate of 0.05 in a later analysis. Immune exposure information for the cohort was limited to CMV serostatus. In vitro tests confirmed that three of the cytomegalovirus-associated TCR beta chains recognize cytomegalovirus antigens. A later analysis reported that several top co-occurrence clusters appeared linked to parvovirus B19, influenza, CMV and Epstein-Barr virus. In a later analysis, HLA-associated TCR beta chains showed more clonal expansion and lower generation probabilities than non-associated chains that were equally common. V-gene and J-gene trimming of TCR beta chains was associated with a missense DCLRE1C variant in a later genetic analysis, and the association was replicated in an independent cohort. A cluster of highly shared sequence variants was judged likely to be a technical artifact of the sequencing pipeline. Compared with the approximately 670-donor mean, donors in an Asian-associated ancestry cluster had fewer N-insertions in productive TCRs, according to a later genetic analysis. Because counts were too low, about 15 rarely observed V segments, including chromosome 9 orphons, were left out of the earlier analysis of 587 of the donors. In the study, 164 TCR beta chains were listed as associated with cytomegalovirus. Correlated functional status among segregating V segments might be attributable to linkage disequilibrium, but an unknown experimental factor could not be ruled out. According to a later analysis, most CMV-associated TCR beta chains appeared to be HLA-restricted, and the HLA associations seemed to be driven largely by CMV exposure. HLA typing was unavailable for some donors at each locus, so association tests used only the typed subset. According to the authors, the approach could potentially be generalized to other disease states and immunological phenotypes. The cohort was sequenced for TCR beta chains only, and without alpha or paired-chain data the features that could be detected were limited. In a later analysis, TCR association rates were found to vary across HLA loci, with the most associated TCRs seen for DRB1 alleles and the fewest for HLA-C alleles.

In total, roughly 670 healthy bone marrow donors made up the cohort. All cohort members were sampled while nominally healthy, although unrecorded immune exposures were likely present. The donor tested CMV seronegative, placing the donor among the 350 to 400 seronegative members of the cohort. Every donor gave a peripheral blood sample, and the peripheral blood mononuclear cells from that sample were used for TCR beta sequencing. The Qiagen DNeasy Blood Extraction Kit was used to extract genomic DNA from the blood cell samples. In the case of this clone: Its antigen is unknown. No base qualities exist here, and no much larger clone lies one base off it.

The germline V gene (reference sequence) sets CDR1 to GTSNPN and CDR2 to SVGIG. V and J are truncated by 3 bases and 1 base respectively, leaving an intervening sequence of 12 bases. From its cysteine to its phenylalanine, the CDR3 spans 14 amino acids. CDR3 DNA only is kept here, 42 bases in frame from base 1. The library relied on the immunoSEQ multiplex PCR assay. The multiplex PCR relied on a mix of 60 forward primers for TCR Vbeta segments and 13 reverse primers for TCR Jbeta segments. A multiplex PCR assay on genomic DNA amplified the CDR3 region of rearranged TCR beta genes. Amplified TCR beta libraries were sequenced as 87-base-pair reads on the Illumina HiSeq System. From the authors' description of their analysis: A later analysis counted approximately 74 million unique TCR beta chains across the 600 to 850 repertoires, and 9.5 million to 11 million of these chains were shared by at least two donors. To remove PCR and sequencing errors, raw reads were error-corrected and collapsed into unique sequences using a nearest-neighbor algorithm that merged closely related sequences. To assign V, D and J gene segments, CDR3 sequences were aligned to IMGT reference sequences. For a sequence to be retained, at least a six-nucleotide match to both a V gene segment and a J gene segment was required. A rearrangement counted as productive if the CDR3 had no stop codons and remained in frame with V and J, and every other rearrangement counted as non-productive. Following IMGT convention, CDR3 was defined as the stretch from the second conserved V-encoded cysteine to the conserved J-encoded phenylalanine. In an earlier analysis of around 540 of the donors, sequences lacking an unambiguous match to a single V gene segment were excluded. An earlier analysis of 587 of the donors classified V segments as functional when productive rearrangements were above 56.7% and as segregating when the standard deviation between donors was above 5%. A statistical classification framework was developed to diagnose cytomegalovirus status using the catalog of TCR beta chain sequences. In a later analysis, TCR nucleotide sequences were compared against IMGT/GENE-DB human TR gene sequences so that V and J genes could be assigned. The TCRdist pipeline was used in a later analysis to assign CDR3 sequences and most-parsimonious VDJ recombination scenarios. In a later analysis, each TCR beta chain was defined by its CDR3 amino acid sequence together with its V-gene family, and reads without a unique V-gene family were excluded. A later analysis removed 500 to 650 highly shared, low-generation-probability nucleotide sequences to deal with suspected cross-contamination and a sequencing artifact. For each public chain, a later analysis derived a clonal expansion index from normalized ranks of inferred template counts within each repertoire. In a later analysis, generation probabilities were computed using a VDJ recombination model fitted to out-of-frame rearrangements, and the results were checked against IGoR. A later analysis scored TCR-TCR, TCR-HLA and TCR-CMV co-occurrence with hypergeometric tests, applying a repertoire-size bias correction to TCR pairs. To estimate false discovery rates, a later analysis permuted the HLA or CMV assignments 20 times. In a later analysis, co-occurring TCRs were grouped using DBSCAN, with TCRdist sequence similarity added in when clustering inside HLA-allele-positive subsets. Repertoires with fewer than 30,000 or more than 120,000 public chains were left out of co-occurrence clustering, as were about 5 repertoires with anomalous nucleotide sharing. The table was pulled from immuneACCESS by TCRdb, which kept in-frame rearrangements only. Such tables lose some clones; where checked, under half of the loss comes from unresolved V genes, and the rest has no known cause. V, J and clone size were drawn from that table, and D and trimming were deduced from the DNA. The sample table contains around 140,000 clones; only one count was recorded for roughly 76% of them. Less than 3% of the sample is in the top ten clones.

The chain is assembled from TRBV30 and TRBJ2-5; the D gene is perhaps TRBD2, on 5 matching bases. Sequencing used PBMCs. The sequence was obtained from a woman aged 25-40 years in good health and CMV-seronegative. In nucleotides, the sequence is TGTGCCTGGAGACGGAAAGGGAGCCAAGAGACCCAGTACTTC. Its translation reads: CAWRRKGSQETQYF.